This T cell receptor beta chain was identified in a study of OX40 agonist ivuxolimab in advanced cancers. For the wider study: Ivuxolimab was an agonistic, fully human IgG2 monoclonal antibody directed against OX40 (CD134), a costimulatory receptor. Intravenous ivuxolimab was administered to patients every 2 weeks at six dose levels: 0.01, 0.1, 0.3, 1.5, 3 and 10 mg/kg. Patients were allowed to have had prior anti-PD-1, anti-PD-L1 or anti-CTLA-4 therapy, and 40% of the dose-escalation patients had previously received checkpoint inhibitors. The paper reports the monotherapy dose-escalation portion (N = 52 patients) of the phase I ivuxolimab trial. Of the 50 or so patients in dose escalation, about 20 had hepatocellular carcinoma, approximately 15 had melanoma, 9 had renal cell carcinoma and 9 had head and neck cancer. A male proportion of roughly 80% and a mean age of approximately 55 years, ranging from 23 to 79, were recorded for the dose-escalation cohort. Partial responses were achieved by three dose-escalation patients, of whom one had hepatocellular carcinoma and two had cutaneous melanoma. Peripheral TCRbeta sequencing aimed to test whether ivuxolimab altered TCR sequence diversity and caused clonal T-cell expansion.

On this clone itself: The clone's antigen remains unknown. No base-level quality is on record; no much larger clone is a single base apart.

Beyond this particular receptor, the publication reports: After ivuxolimab, more expanded clones were found on average in CD8+ T cells than in CD4+ T cells. In partial responders in the 0.1-3.0 mg/kg groups, normalized peripheral clonal expansion was found to be among the lowest, especially among CD8+ T cells. The antigen specificity of the clonally expanded peripheral T cells was not determined. Low levels of normalized T-cell clonal expansion were also seen in some nonresponding patients. At doses of 0.1 to 3.0 mg/kg, clonal expansion of both CD4+ and CD8+ blood T cells was observed from baseline to week 6.

At the junction V is shortened by 4 bases and J by 1 base; bases outside the gene matches: 4. Reading from cysteine to phenylalanine, the CDR3 counts 15 amino acids. Just the 45-base CDR3 DNA is kept, in frame starting at base 1. Based on the germline V gene, the CDR1 and CDR2 sequences are ENHRY and SYGVKD. Patients with a history of autoimmune disease or receiving systemic immunosuppression were excluded from the trial. Peripheral blood for TCR sequencing was collected from all dose cohorts at baseline, on cycle 4 day 1, and on cycle 7 day 1. Samples were obtained from an open-label, multicenter, first-in-human phase I dose-escalation trial of ivuxolimab. Adults with locally advanced or metastatic melanoma, renal cell, hepatocellular, or head and neck squamous cell carcinoma were enrolled in the trial. Before TCR sequencing, CD4+ and CD8+ T cells were separately sorted from peripheral blood. Genomic DNA was isolated from the sorted cells so that the TCRbeta CDR3 region could be sequenced. The immunoSEQ Assay was used to sequence the TCRbeta CDR3 regions. As stored in TCRdb, this immuneACCESS dataset retains in-frame rearrangements with V and J assigned. A fraction of the clones does not appear; measured against another copy, unresolved V genes explain less than half of the discrepancy, and the remainder lacks a known reason. Within this sample are about 97,000 clones, with 80% to 90% of them counted one time only. 5.5% of the sample belongs to the ten largest clones.

Source: CD4+ or CD8+ T cells sorted from blood, taken in a trial of the OX40 agonist ivuxolimab. The TCR comes from an adult with an advanced solid tumor such as melanoma, head and neck, liver or kidney cancer. The chain is encoded by TRBV10-3 joined to TRBJ2-7, with 10 bases aligning to TRBD2. The CDR3 in this case is CAISAERGGSYEQYF. The DNA sequence is given as TGTGCCATCAGTGCGGAGCGGGGGGGATCCTACGAGCAGTACTTC.